Listed here is a single TCR beta chain. Using immunoSEQ multiplex PCR, the repertoire was profiled, and TCRdb retains in-frame clones only, with some absent. The data hold just over 55,000 clones, with approximately 90% observed a single time. Germline lookup yields CDR1 SGHAT and CDR2 FQNNGV. The CDR3 covers 15 residues. With V trimmed by 2 bases and J by 2 bases, 4 bases remained unmatched. The entry originates in a study of T cell changes during pregnancy in multiple sclerosis. This specimen was peripheral blood, taken after pregnancy. The genes are TRBV11-2 and TRBJ2-5; 8 nucleotides line up with TRBD2. The sequence was obtained from a female donor in good health, enrolled as a control in a pregnancy study. The CDR3 DNA follows: TGTGCCAGCAGCTTACCTCGGGGGGGTCAAGAGACCCAGTACTTC. Translating it yields CASSLPRGGQETQYF.